This section outlines one T cell receptor (beta chain) sequence together with its context. Its recognized antigen is unknown. Nothing much larger sits one base from this clone, and base qualities are not available. The time point label of this sample denotes: baseline before first vaccination. The treatment or condition label here, explained by the study, means: meningococcal conjugate vaccine given as trial control. The vaccinee samples were drawn from two UK trials, COV001 and COV002, one of which was a single-blind randomized controlled phase 2/3 trial testing AZD1222 (ChAdOx1 nCoV-19) in healthy adults. For TCRbeta chain sequencing, PBMC samples from trial participants were taken at day 0 and at day 28 after the second dose. From cysteine to phenylalanine, the CDR3 is 16 amino acids long. Solely the CDR3 DNA is kept, with 48 bases framed from the first base. From the germline V gene (reference sequence), CDR1 is LNHDA and CDR2 is SQIVND. Germline trimming amounts to 4 bases on V and 4 bases on J, with 10 as the count of junction bases outside the gene matches.

The source of the sample is a study of T cell responses to AZD1222 COVID-19 vaccine (TCRdb year 2021). Study-level background: A total of around 240 trial participants underwent TCR sequencing, of whom 200 to 220 received two doses of AZD1222 and some 25 received two doses of the MenACWY control vaccine. Trial participants were enrolled by age into subgroups of 18-55, 56-69 and 70-plus years, and approximately 150, 30 and 60 TCR-sequenced participants, respectively, were included in these subgroups.

The CDR3 regions of human TCRbeta chains were analyzed by immunosequencing. Per the original workflow: TCRs in the repertoires were compared against a reference library of SARS-CoV-2-specific TCRs that had been generated with the MIRA antigen-specificity platform. Breadth meant the fraction of unique TCRs that were SARS-CoV-2-associated, whereas depth meant the fraction of total T cells that were SARS-CoV-2-associated. Using the MIRA data, each spike-specific TCR was assigned both to the spike region to which the TCR was reactive and to a CD4 or CD8 class. Log10-transformed breadth and depth values were compared by one-way ANOVA with Sidak's multiple comparisons tests. The clones in this table, taken by TCRdb from immuneACCESS, are in-frame only. Not every clone is retained; where verified, under half of the shortfall comes from an unresolved V gene, and the cause of the rest is unknown. V and J calls and clone size are those listed in that table; D and trimming were worked out from the DNA. The table for this sample lists roughly 150,000 clones; roughly 88% of them were counted only once. In total, the top ten clones hold 3% to 4% of the sample.

General study outcomes and caveats: Nearly half of unique spike-specific TCRs reportedly recognized epitopes outside regions mutated in the B.1.351 and B.1.1.7 variants. CD4 TCRs associated with the vaccine covered the entire spike protein, and the dominant responses were in regions 160-218 and 743-854. The 56-69-year group was small, and its depth increase did not reach significance, likely because of low power. Participants were mostly white British, with more females than males. The authors suggested clonal diversity may have been underestimated. Because no day 14 peak-response samples were available, the repertoires could be characterized only after the peak T cell response. Spike-specific TCR breadth and depth rose significantly after two AZD1222 doses compared with day 0 and with MenACWY recipients. Conclusions about previously exposed vaccinees are limited, since just a handful of AZD1222 recipients were seropositive for SARS-CoV-2 at baseline.

The origin of this receptor is an adult in good health. The source material was peripheral blood, sampled on day 0 of MenACWY control vaccination. This chain joins TRBV19 to TRBJ1-2; 9 junctional bases match TRBD1. The DNA sequence follows: TGTGCCAGTAGTACTCCACGGACAGGGGCCTTCTATGGCTACACCTTC. This yields the protein CASSTPRTGAFYGYTF.